One and the same sample provided the 17 T cell receptor beta chains below, sequenced in a study of blood T cell repertoires in COVID-19. The data were produced by immunoSEQ multiplex PCR, yet TCRdb's version contains in-frame clones alone and is incomplete. The data show nearly 350,000 clones, about 90% seen once. The sequenced material came from peripheral blood. These receptors were collected from a woman aged 45-59 years with COVID-19, enrolled during active disease.

The V gene is TRBV7-2, the J gene TRBJ2-1, with a tentative D call TRBD1 (6 bases). The ends were cut back, 3 bases at V and 0 bases at J, with 9 bases in the middle. Germline V lookup: CDR1 SGHTA, CDR2 FQGNSA. CDR3 size: 15 residues. CDR3 sequence: CASSFRQASYNEQFF. DNA of the CDR3: TGTGCCAGCAGCTTCAGACAGGCCTCCTACAATGAGCAGTTCTTC.

The V call is TRBV6-5, the J call TRBJ1-2; 10 bases map to TRBD1. Germline assignment: CDR1 MNHEY and CDR2 SVGAGI. The CDR3 is 16 amino acids. With 0 bases clipped from V and 8 bases from J, the junction kept 9 bases outside the gene matches. The CDR3 DNA reads TGTGCCAGCAGTTACTCGCCGAGCGGGACAGGGGTCGGCTACACCTTC. It codes for CASSYSPSGTGVGYTF.

CDR3 in DNA: TGCGCCAGCAGCCAAGAGCTCGGGTTCTCTGGGGCCAACGTCCTGACTTTC. Its translation: CASSQELGFSGANVLTF. The rearrangement uses TRBV4-1 and TRBJ2-6; unclear D gene. Trimming took off 0 bases at V and 0 bases at J, with 9 bases between the two ends. Germline CDR1 is MGHRA and CDR2 is YSYEKL. This CDR3 has 17 amino acids.

CDR3 region: CASSQVRSSGSLPYF. The CDR3 coding sequence is TGTGCCAGCAGCCAAGTTAGGTCTAGCGGGAGTTTACCGTACTTC. The V call is TRBV3-1 (or the pseudogene TRBV3-2), the J call TRBJ2-7, with 10 bases fitting TRBD2. The CDR3 runs 15 residues. V lost 1 base and J lost 12; bases outside the gene matches: 12. Germline lookup yields CDR1 LGHDT and CDR2 YNNKEL (reference sequence).

The chain carries TRBV5-4 and TRBJ2-1, with D unclear. CDR1 and CDR2 from the germline V gene are SGHNT and YYREEE (reference sequence). V was clipped by 4 bases and J by 4 bases, with 18 bases between them. This CDR3 spans 16 amino acids. The CDR3 spells CASSRIRGPLYNEQFF. CDR3 DNA: TGTGCCAGCAGCCGTATACGAGGCCCCCTTTACAATGAGCAGTTCTTC.

The count of this clone is one. V and J are TRBV29-1 and TRBJ2-4; 11 bases line up with TRBD2. The CDR3 runs to 16 residues. The germline CDR1 and CDR2 sequences are SQVTM and ANQGSEA. V shed 2 bases, J shed 8 bases, and the junction held 11 bases outside the gene matches. The CDR3 DNA reads as TGCAGCGTTGAACGGCTAGCGGGGGGAACCAGGGACATTCAGTACTTC. Translated: CSVERLAGGTRDIQYF.

The rearrangement links TRBV7-9 to TRBJ1-1; 8 nucleotides align to TRBD1. Germline CDR1 reads SEHNR; CDR2 reads FQNEAQ (reference sequence). The trim removed 5 bases at V and 8 bases at J, leaving 4 bases unmatched. The CDR3 is made up of 12 amino acids. The CDR3 bases are TGTGCCAGCAGCACGCGGACAGGGGAAGCTTTCTTT. Its translation: CASSTRTGEAFF.

The table lists this clone with a count of one. The chain couples TRBV5-1 to TRBJ1-2; 7 positions match TRBD1. After removal of 1 base from V and 4 bases from J, the junction contained 4 bases not matched to a gene. Germline loops: CDR1 SGHRS, CDR2 YFSETQ. The CDR3 totals 14 residues. CDR3 region: CASSLTGESYGYTF. CDR3 sequence (DNA): TGCGCCAGCAGCTTGACAGGGGAAAGCTATGGCTACACCTTC.

The V call is TRBV16, the J call TRBJ1-1; unclear D gene. V was pared by 2 bases and J by 1 base, with 8 bases between. The CDR3 is made up of 14 amino acids. Per the germline V gene, CDR1 is KGHSY and CDR2 is FQNENV. The CDR3 nucleotides are TGTGCCAGCAGCCAACAGAGACAGAACACTGAAGCTTTCTTT. This translates into CASSQQRQNTEAFF.

The V gene is TRBV6-2 or TRBV6-3, the J gene TRBJ1-1; 12 nucleotides line up with TRBD1. Trimming at V came to 4 bases and at J to 11 bases, leaving 29 bases not matched to a gene. Germline-derived CDR1 and CDR2 are MNHEY and SVGEGT. The CDR3 runs to 21 residues. The CDR3 bases are TGTGCCAGCAGTTCTTACATCTTTCCTGCGGGACAGGGGGCCTGGGAATCGAGGGCTTTCTTT. Translating it yields CASSSYIFPAGQGAWESRAFF.

The count of this clone is one. The rearrangement joins TRBV4-2 to TRBJ1-2, with a tentative D call TRBD1 (5 bases). The CDR3 is made up of 15 amino acids. Trimming cost V 0 bases and J 2 bases, with 10 bases left between them. Germline loops: CDR1 LGHNA, CDR2 YNFKEQ. The CDR3 DNA reads as TGTGCCAGCAGCCAAGATAGATCAGGGAACTATGGCTACACCTTC. Its translation is CASSQDRSGNYGYTF.

The gene calls are TRBV18 and TRBJ1-2, with a possible D match to TRBD1 (6 bases). Germline-derived CDR1 and CDR2 are KGHSH and LQKENI. The CDR3 has 15 residues. V lost 5 bases and J 4 bases, leaving 17 bases between the germline ends. CDR3 DNA sequence: TGTGCCAGCTCAGGTTTGGACAGATTCTCCTATGGCTACACCTTC. Translation gives CASSGLDRFSYGYTF. The full variable domain, its missing parts supplied by reference TRBV18 and TRBJ1-2, is NAGVMQNPRHLVRRRGQEARLRCSPMKGHSHVYWYRQLPEEGLKFMVYLQKENIIDESGMPKERFSAEFPKEGPSILRIQQVVRGDSAAYFCASSGLDRFSYGYTFGSGTRLTVV.

The V call is TRBV7-8, the J call TRBJ1-2; D might be TRBD1 (5 bases). Germline V gene sequence: CDR1 SGHVS, CDR2 FQNEAQ. This CDR3 is built from 13 residues. V shed 7 bases and J shed 2 bases, with 11 bases lying between them. CDR3 bases: TGTGCCAGCACCGCAGGGTCCAACTATGGCTACACCTTC. Its translation is CASTAGSNYGYTF.

J is TRBJ2-1 and V is TRBV27, with 10 bases lining up with TRBD2. The V gene end was trimmed by 2 bases and the J gene end by 4 bases; junction bases not matched to a gene: 2. The CDR3 covers 15 residues. CDR1 is MNHEY and CDR2 is SMNVEV in the germline V gene (reference sequence). The CDR3 coding sequence is TGTGCCAGCAGTTTAGGGACTAGCGTTTACAATGAGCAGTTCTTC. This sequence encodes CASSLGTSVYNEQFF.

The chain is built from TRBV12-5 and TRBJ1-3; D is undetermined. The CDR3 loop spans 13 amino acids. Germline CDR1 and CDR2: LGHNT and FRNRAP. V dropped 1 base and J dropped 4 bases, with 5 bases sitting between them. The CDR3 DNA follows: TGTGCTAGTGGTTTGGCCGTAGGAAACACCATATATTTT. It translates to CASGLAVGNTIYF.

This sequence joins TRBV7-9 and TRBJ2-2, with D maybe TRBD2 (6 bases). V lost 5 bases and J 3 bases, leaving 13 bases between the germline ends. The germline V gene encodes CDR1 SEHNR and CDR2 FQNEAQ (reference sequence). The CDR3 loop spans 15 amino acids. CDR3 sequence reads: CASSRRSGDTGELFF. DNA for the CDR3: TGTGCCAGCAGCCGCCGGTCGGGAGACACCGGGGAGCTGTTTTTT.

V usage is TRBV13 and J usage is TRBJ2-3, with 11 bases that match TRBD2. Germline values: CDR1 PRHDT, CDR2 FYEKMQ (reference sequence). The CDR3 is 17 amino acids. The junction had 12 bases not matched to a gene; V was cut back by 4 bases and J by 6 bases. The CDR3, as DNA: TGTGCCAGCAGCTCCCGTGGTAGCGGGAGGGTTGGGGATACGCAGTATTTT. Translated: CASSSRGSGRVGDTQYF.